Detailed here is one TCR beta chain. The data were taken from a study of blood T cell repertoires in COVID-19. Trimming cost V 0 bases and J 6 bases, with 9 bases left between them. The CDR3 is 13 amino acids. Looked up from germline, CDR1 is MNHEY and CDR2 is SMNVEV (reference sequence). The method was immunoSEQ multiplex PCR; TCRdb's version includes in-frame clones alone and lacks a portion of them. The profile shows 120,000 to 150,000 clones, about nine tenths of them singletons. This clonotype originated in a human donor with COVID-19, enrolled during active disease. The donor label of this sample is uncertain. Sequenced material: peripheral blood. The chain couples TRBV27 to TRBJ2-7; D is unclear. This CDR3 is CASSLSYGFEQYF. The CDR3 DNA reads TGTGCCAGCAGTTTATCGTACGGGTTCGAGCAGTACTTC.